The clone carrying this TCR beta chain has ten or more counts. Antigen: not known. Germline V gene lookup returns CDR1 SGHRS and CDR2 YFSETQ. Unmatched junction bases numbered 11, after V lost 4 bases and J lost 6 bases. The CDR3 runs 17 residues. What was amplified from RNA transcripts were TCR beta CDR3 regions. An initial round of RT-PCR targeting the TCR CDR3 relied on the HTBI primer set. MiXCR was run by TCRdb on the multiplex PCR reads, yielding one entry per CDR3 protein. Of approximately 710,000 distinct CDR3 sequences detected, 17% appear once; the ten largest clones hold around 16%. The data were taken from a study of T cells in Graves' hyperthyroidism and ophthalmopathy. Notes on the study in general: Blood also showed most of the thyroid clonotypes that were expanded above 0.001.

The receptor was derived from a man in his forties or fifties with Graves' hyperthyroidism. The V call is TRBV5-1, the J call TRBJ2-1, with 12 bases lining up with TRBD2. Sequenced: blood. CDR3 residues: CASSATGGLAGTNEQFF. CDR3 DNA sequence: TGCGCCAGCAGCGCGACAGGCGGACTAGCGGGAACCAATGAGCAGTTCTTC.